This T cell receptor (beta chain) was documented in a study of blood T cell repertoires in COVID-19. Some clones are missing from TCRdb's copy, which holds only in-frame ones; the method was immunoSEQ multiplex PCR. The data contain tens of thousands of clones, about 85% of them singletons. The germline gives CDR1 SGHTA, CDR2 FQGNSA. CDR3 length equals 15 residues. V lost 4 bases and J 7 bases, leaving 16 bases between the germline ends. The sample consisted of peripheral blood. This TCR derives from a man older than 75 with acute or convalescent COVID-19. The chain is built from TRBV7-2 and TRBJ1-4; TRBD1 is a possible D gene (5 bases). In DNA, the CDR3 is TGTGCCAGCAGCTCAACAGGCGAATGGGGTGAAAAACTGTTTTTT. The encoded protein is CASSSTGEWGEKLFF. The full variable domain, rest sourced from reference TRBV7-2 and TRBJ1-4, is GAGVSQSPSNKVTEKGKDVELRCDPISGHTALYWYRQSLGQGLEFLIYFQGNSAPDKSGLPSDRFSAERTGGSVSTLTIQRTQQEDSAVYLCASSSTGEWGEKLFFGSGTQLSVL.